This T cell receptor beta chain came from a study of cytomegalovirus exposure and HLA in healthy donors. Germline CDR1 and CDR2: MGHRA and YSYEKL. The J segment lost 8 bases and the V segment lost 4 bases, leaving 4 bases of the junction unmatched. This CDR3 has 13 residues. Primers included in the PCR were 60 Vbeta and 13 Jbeta primers. TCRdb's copy holds only in-frame clones and misses some; the assay was immunoSEQ multiplex PCR. The sample has 150,000 to 200,000 clones, roughly 83% seen once. Notes on the study in general: Researchers had no immune exposure information except CMV serostatus available.

Note on this clone: Its antigen remains unidentified.

Sequencing was done on a sample of PBMCs. The TCR originated in a boy aged 2 to 9 in good health and CMV-seronegative. V gene TRBV4-1 combines with J gene TRBJ2-1; 8 bases match TRBD2. The CDR3 region is CASSPGGADEQFF. The CDR3 bases are TGCGCCAGCAGCCCCGGGGGGGCCGATGAGCAGTTCTTC.